These 4 T cell receptor beta chains came from one sample sequenced in a study of cytomegalovirus exposure and HLA in healthy donors. The primer mix had 60 Vbeta and 13 Jbeta primers. Produced via immunoSEQ multiplex PCR; TCRdb's table is partial and in-frame only. In the table there are more than 140,000 clones, more than 60% of which are singletons. Specimen: PBMCs. The origin of the receptors is a female donor in good health and CMV-seronegative.

The chain is built from TRBV18 and TRBJ2-7; 9 bases map to TRBD1. The CDR3 has 15 residues. The V gene end was trimmed by 6 bases and the J gene end by 3 bases; junction bases not matched to a gene: 9. CDR1 and CDR2 from the germline V gene are KGHSH and LQKENI. The DNA of the CDR3 is TGTGCCAGCTCTTCCACAGGGGGCGCGGGCTACGAGCAGTACTTC. This sequence encodes CASSSTGGAGYEQYF.

This rearrangement joins TRBV19 to TRBJ2-7; 9 nucleotides align to TRBD1. There are 15 residues in the CDR3. Trimming cost V 7 bases and J 2 bases; bases outside gene matches: 9. From germline, CDR1 is LNHDA and CDR2 SQIVND (reference sequence). The CDR3 loop reads CASTTTGTGTYEQYF. The CDR3, as DNA: TGTGCCAGTACCACCACCGGGACAGGGACCTACGAGCAGTACTTC.

The rearrangement uses TRBV19 and TRBJ1-5, with 12 bases fitting TRBD1. CDR1 is LNHDA, CDR2 SQIVND, per germline (reference sequence). V lost 9 bases to trimming and J lost 0 bases; unmatched junction nucleotides: 9. The CDR3 is 17 amino acids. The CDR3 sequence is CASWDRGRVFSNQPQHF. The CDR3 DNA follows: TGTGCCAGCTGGGACAGGGGGCGCGTGTTTAGCAATCAGCCCCAGCATTTT. The whole variable domain, filled in from reference TRBV19 and TRBJ1-5, reads DGGITQSPKYLFRKEGQNVTLSCEQNLNHDAMYWYRQDPGQGLRLIYYSQIVNDFQKGDIAEGYSVSREKKESFPLTVTSAQKNPTAFYLCASWDRGRVFSNQPQHFGDGTRLSIL.

The chain links TRBV6-1 to TRBJ2-1; the match to TRBD2 covers 10 bases. This CDR3 has 20 residues. Trimming at V came to 2 bases and at J to 6 bases, leaving 19 bases not matched to a gene. Germline CDR1 reads MNHNS; CDR2 reads SASEGT. CDR3 amino acids: CASSERSLAGVGKKANEQFF. CDR3 in DNA: TGTGCCAGCAGTGAAAGGAGTCTAGCGGGAGTAGGCAAGAAAGCCAATGAGCAGTTCTTC.